This is a list of T cell receptor beta chains from one sample in a study of cytomegalovirus exposure and HLA in healthy donors. TCRdb's copy holds only in-frame clones and misses some; the assay was immunoSEQ multiplex PCR. The sample holds 200,000 to 250,000 clones, 70% seen once. Material for sequencing was PBMCs. The receptors were gathered from a man aged 35 to 55 in good health and CMV-seropositive. Each CDR3 is given with its conserved first and last residue. The D gene is left open where the match is weak. Part of the rows lack a size; the others show once, few, many or a class for expanded clones.

J gene	V gene	D gene	clone size	CDR3 protein	CDR3 DNA
TRBJ2-3	TRBV10-3	NA	NA	CAISGIQTGRKDTQYF	TGTGCCATCAGTGGGATACAGACAGGGAGGAAAGATACGCAGTATTTT
TRBJ1-1	TRBV5-5	NA	few	CASSGEWAPEGEAFF	TGTGCCAGTAGCGGGGAGTGGGCCCCGGAGGGTGAAGCTTTCTTT
TRBJ2-5	TRBV5-4	NA	NA	CASSSGGTGETQYF	TGTGCCAGCAGCTCCGGAGGGACGGGGGAGACCCAGTACTTC
TRBJ2-7	TRBV9	TRBD2	NA	CASSEGTSGVISSYEQYF	TGTGCCAGCAGCGAAGGGACTAGCGGAGTTATCAGCTCCTACGAGCAGTACTTC
TRBJ1-1	TRBV6-6	TRBD1	NA	CASSTRTGANTEAFF	TGTGCCAGCAGTACAAGGACAGGGGCGAACACTGAAGCTTTCTTT
TRBJ1-2	TRBV2	NA	few	CASSEASERGYTF	TGTGCCAGCAGTGAGGCATCCGAACGTGGCTACACCTTC
TRBJ1-4	TRBV2	TRBD1	NA	CASSQVQGDFEKLFF	TGTGCCAGCAGTCAAGTGCAGGGGGATTTTGAAAAACTGTTTTTT
TRBJ2-3	TRBV5-1	TRBD1	NA	CASKPRTGGTDTQYF	TGCGCCAGCAAACCCCGGACAGGGGGAACAGATACGCAGTATTTT
TRBJ2-2	TRBV5-1	TRBD1	NA	CASSLLQGAGTGELFF	TGCGCCAGCAGCTTGCTCCAGGGGGCTGGCACCGGGGAGCTGTTTTTT
TRBJ2-7	TRBV10-3	NA	NA	CAISESRGFGEQYF	TGTGCCATCAGTGAGTCGCGAGGGTTTGGCGAGCAGTACTTC
TRBJ1-1	TRBV9	NA	once	CASSVEWGGEAFF	TGTGCCAGCAGCGTAGAGTGGGGAGGAGAAGCTTTCTTT
TRBJ2-1	TRBV6-5	TRBD1	NA	CASSYTKIQGANEQFF	TGTGCCAGCAGTTACACGAAAATACAGGGGGCCAATGAGCAGTTCTTC
TRBJ1-5	TRBV5-6	NA	NA	CASSLSLQGNQPQHF	TGTGCCAGCAGCTTATCGCTGCAGGGGAATCAGCCCCAGCATTTT
TRBJ2-7	TRBV19	TRBD1	NA	CASSRTGVISYEQYF	TGTGCCAGTAGTAGAACAGGGGTAATCTCCTACGAGCAGTACTTC
TRBJ2-2	TRBV7-7	TRBD1	NA	CASSSGTGNTGELFF	TGTGCCAGCAGCTCCGGGACAGGGAACACCGGGGAGCTGTTTTTT
TRBJ1-3	TRBV4-3	NA	NA	CASSQDPAGAEDTIYF	TGCGCCAGCAGCCAAGATCCGGCAGGGGCCGAAGACACCATATATTTT
TRBJ1-1	TRBV6-5	NA	NA	CASSYSKGRDTEAFF	TGTGCCAGCAGTTACTCGAAGGGCAGGGACACTGAAGCTTTCTTT
TRBJ1-3	TRBV5-6	TRBD1	NA	CASSLWDRAPLTLRNTIYF	TGTGCCAGCAGCTTGTGGGACAGGGCACCCTTAACCCTACGAAACACCATATATTTT
TRBJ2-3	TRBV5-1	TRBD2	NA	CASKSGGARDTQYF	TGCGCCAGCAAGAGCGGGGGGGCCAGAGATACGCAGTATTTT
TRBJ1-4	TRBV19	NA	NA	CASSRTKREKLFF	TGTGCCAGTAGTAGAACCAAGAGAGAAAAACTGTTTTTT
TRBJ2-2	TRBV6-5	NA	NA	CASSYSHTTNTGELFF	TGTGCCAGCAGTTACTCTCACACCACGAACACCGGGGAGCTGTTTTTT
TRBJ1-2	TRBV5-4	NA	NA	CASSIRTAYGYTF	TGTGCCAGCAGCATACGGACAGCCTATGGCTACACCTTC
TRBJ2-7	TRBV5-6	NA	NA	CASSLGLLTAREQYF	TGTGCCAGCAGCTTAGGTTTGCTGACGGCCAGGGAGCAGTACTTC
TRBJ2-2	TRBV5-1	TRBD1	NA	CASSPPTGGRTGELFF	TGCGCCAGCAGCCCGCCGACAGGGGGCCGGACCGGGGAGCTGTTTTTT
TRBJ2-7	TRBV27	TRBD1	NA	CASSSSGQGGYEQYF	TGTGCCAGCAGTTCGTCGGGACAGGGTGGGTACGAGCAGTACTTC
TRBJ1-4	TRBV28	NA	few	CASSFEEVEKLFF	TGTGCCAGCAGTTTTGAGGAAGTTGAAAAACTGTTTTTT
TRBJ2-5	TRBV28	NA	once	CASSYPRQVQETQYF	TGTGCCAGCAGCTACCCTCGACAGGTCCAAGAGACCCAGTACTTC
TRBJ1-1	TRBV5-1	TRBD1	few	CASSTTGGLVTEAFF	TGCGCCAGCAGCACGACAGGGGGTCTCGTCACTGAAGCTTTCTTT